This paragraph covers one TCR beta chain sequence. This record belongs to a study of shared T cell receptors in the human thymus. Sequencing was performed with immunoSEQ multiplex PCR; in TCRdb, only in-frame clones are kept and a portion is missing. Of over 450,000 clones detected, 78% appear once; the ten largest clones hold approximately 0.013%. The same data also went into a second study, on human thymus T cells.

The sequenced sample was thymocytes. The sequence came from a boy under two years old with a congenital heart defect.

The CDR3 bases are TGTGCCAGCAGTGCCACGCTTGACAGGGGAGGGAATCAGCCCCAGCATTTT. Amino acids: CASSATLDRGGNQPQHF. The rearrangement joins TRBV6-1 to TRBJ1-5; 8 bases align to TRBD1. This CDR3 contains 17 residues. J lost 4 bases, V lost 4 bases, and 12 bases had no gene match. Germline assignment: CDR1 MNHNS and CDR2 SASEGT.